These 9 T cell receptor beta chains were all obtained from the same sample, sequenced in a study of beta chain features in type 1 diabetes. General study findings and limits: Among all four CD4+ subsets, Type 1 diabetes patients had TCRB CDR3s that were moderately but significantly shorter.

These receptors' targets are unknown. The entirety of the isolated RNA underwent reverse transcription, so expressed TCRB transcripts were sequenced. The method was immunoSEQ multiplex PCR; TCRdb's version includes in-frame clones alone and lacks a portion of them. Of approximately 260,000 clones in the sample, around 20% were seen once. The sequenced sample was naive CD4+ T cells from blood. These receptors were taken from a middle-aged woman with type 1 diabetes.

The rearrangement joins TRBV28 to TRBJ2-7; 9 nucleotides line up with TRBD1. CDR3 length: 13 residues. Trimming at V came to 8 bases and at J to 3 bases, leaving 5 bases not matched to a gene. Germline V gene data show CDR1 as MDHEN and CDR2 as SYDVKM. CDR3 residues: CASGLTGGYEQYF. The CDR3, as DNA: TGTGCCAGCGGATTGACAGGGGGCTACGAGCAGTACTTC.

CDR3 coding DNA: TGCAGCGTTGTGGGGCGGTTACATGTTGAAGCTTTCTTT. Translated: CSVVGRLHVEAFF. The chain combines TRBV29-1 with TRBJ1-1; D possibly corresponds to TRBD1 (5 bases). V was trimmed by 4 bases and J by 7 bases, leaving 16 bases between them. The CDR3 is 13 residues long. CDR1 is SQVTM and CDR2 is ANQGSEA in the germline V gene.

The table lists this clone with a few counts. The chain links TRBV19 to TRBJ1-5, with TRBD1 as a possible D gene (5 bases). Germline V gene sequence: CDR1 LNHDA, CDR2 SQIVND (reference sequence). CDR3 length equals 13 residues. Trimming pared 8 bases from V and 3 bases from J, leaving 11 bases between. The CDR3 sequence: CASAPGFNQPQHF. In DNA, the CDR3 is TGTGCCAGTGCGCCAGGGTTCAATCAGCCCCAGCATTTT.

V and J are TRBV29-1 and TRBJ1-1, with D unclear. Per the germline V gene, CDR1 is SQVTM and CDR2 is ANQGSEA. The CDR3 extends over 11 amino acids. The V end lost 3 bases, the J end lost 8 bases, and 10 bases lay between the germline ends. The CDR3 DNA follows: TGCAGCGTTGATAGTGGGCTAGAAGCTTTCTTT. This sequence encodes CSVDSGLEAFF. Full variable domain (rest looked up from reference TRBV29-1 and TRBJ1-1): SAVISQKPSRDICQRGTSLTIQCQVDSQVTMMFWYRQQPGQSLTLIATANQGSEATYESGFVIDKFPISRPNLTFSTLTVSNMSPEDSSIYLCSVDSGLEAFFGQGTRLTVV.

This chain joins TRBV28 and TRBJ2-1, with no clear D. CDR3 length equals 15 residues. Germline assignment: CDR1 MDHEN and CDR2 SYDVKM. Trimming removed 4 bases from V and 4 bases from J, with 14 bases in between. CDR3 sequence reads: CASSSAEVGYNEQFF. CDR3 bases: TGTGCCAGCAGTTCAGCTGAGGTGGGTTACAATGAGCAGTTCTTC.

The genes are TRBV30 and TRBJ1-2; D not certain. The V end lost 0 bases, the J end lost 4 bases, and 18 bases lay between the germline ends. The CDR3 is 16 residues long. Germline V gene sequence: CDR1 GTSNPN, CDR2 SVGIG (reference sequence). As DNA, the CDR3 is TGTGCCTGGAGTGTACAAGGAGAACTCCTGATCTATGGCTACACCTTC. Residues: CAWSVQGELLIYGYTF.

Details on this clone: The same CDR3 is also encoded by other DNA sequences in this sample. This sequence joins TRBV7-2 and TRBJ2-3; 7 nucleotides line up with TRBD1. Germline V gene sequence: CDR1 SGHTA, CDR2 FQGNSA. Trimming cost V 5 bases and J 0 bases; bases outside gene matches: 2. This CDR3 is built from 14 residues. Written as DNA, the CDR3 is TGTGCCAGCAGCCCGGGACAGAGCACAGATACGCAGTATTTT. This sequence encodes CASSPGQSTDTQYF.

A few counts support this clone. The chain employs TRBV5-5 and TRBJ2-7, with D possibly matching TRBD2 (5 bases). The CDR3 extends over 13 amino acids. CDR1 is SGHKS and CDR2 is YYEKEE in the germline V gene (reference sequence). Trimming cost V 4 bases and J 4 bases, with 12 bases left between them. The CDR3 here is CASSLLRDYEQYF. CDR3 DNA sequence: TGTGCCAGCAGCCTGCTCCGGGATTACGAGCAGTACTTC.

This clone was counted only a few times. V is TRBV9 and J is TRBJ2-2; D gene unclear. The germline V gene encodes CDR1 SGDLS and CDR2 YYNGEE. V gave up 0 bases and J gave up 6 bases, with 15 bases separating them. This CDR3 has 16 amino acids. This CDR3 is CASSVDYRGRPGELFF. In nucleotides, the CDR3 is TGTGCCAGCAGCGTAGACTATCGCGGCCGCCCCGGGGAGCTGTTTTTT. The full variable domain, in which reference TRBV9 and TRBJ2-2 provide the parts outside the CDR3, is DSGVTQTPKHLITATGQRVTLRCSPRSGDLSVYWYQQSLDQGLQFLIQYYNGEERAKGNILERFSAQQFPDLHSELNLSSLELGDSALYFCASSVDYRGRPGELFFGEGSRLTVL.